This T cell receptor (beta chain) was recovered during a study of radiotherapy plus CTLA-4 blockade in lung cancer. Study findings and constraints: According to reports, early shifts in blood T cell clones, alongside interferon-beta, forecast response most accurately. In blood, after radiotherapy plus ipilimumab, tumor-derived TCR clones expanded.

The CDR3 extends over 16 amino acids. Germline CDR1 and CDR2: MDHEN and SYDVKM. V was trimmed by 5 bases and J by 5 bases, leaving 19 bases between them. A note on this clone: The antigen is not known.

TCRdb keeps only in-frame clones here, not all; method: immunoSEQ multiplex PCR. Among about 72,000 clones, around 82% were seen once, and the ten largest hold 7.1%. Chemo-refractory metastatic non-small-cell lung cancer patients were treated with focal radiation plus CTLA-4 blockade with ipilimumab. J is TRBJ2-1 and V is TRBV28, with D possibly matching TRBD1 (5 bases). The starting material was peripheral blood, obtained from a patient treated with radiotherapy plus ipilimumab. The TCR sequence derives from a human donor with non-small cell lung cancer who had a complete response to radiotherapy plus ipilimumab. Here the CDR3 DNA reads TGTGCCAGCAGTCCTGTTACAGGAAAGGGTAACAATGAGCAGTTCTTC. It encodes CASSPVTGKGNNEQFF. Variable domain in full (rest from reference TRBV28 and TRBJ2-1): DVKVTQSSRYLVKRTGEKVFLECVQDMDHENMFWYRQDPGLGLRLIYFSYDVKMKEKGDIPEGYSVSREKKERFSLILESASTNQTSMYLCASSPVTGKGNNEQFFGPGTRLTVL.